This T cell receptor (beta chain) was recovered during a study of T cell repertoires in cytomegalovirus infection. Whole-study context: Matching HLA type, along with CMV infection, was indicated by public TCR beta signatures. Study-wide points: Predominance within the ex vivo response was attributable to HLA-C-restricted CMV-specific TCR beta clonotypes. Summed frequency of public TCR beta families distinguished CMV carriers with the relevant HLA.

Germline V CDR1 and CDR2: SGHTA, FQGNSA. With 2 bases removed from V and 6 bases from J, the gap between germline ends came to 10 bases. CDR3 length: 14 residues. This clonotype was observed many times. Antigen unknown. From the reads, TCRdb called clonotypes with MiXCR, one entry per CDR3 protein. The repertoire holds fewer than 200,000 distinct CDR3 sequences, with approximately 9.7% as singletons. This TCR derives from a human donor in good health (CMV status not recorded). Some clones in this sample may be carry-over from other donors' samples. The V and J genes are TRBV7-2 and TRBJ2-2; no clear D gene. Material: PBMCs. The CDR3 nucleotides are TGTGCCAGCAGCTTAATAAGAGGTCCCGGGGAGCTGTTTTTT. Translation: CASSLIRGPGELFF.